A selection of T cell receptor beta chains follows, all from one sample in a study of blood T cell repertoires in COVID-19. Method: immunoSEQ multiplex PCR; TCRdb's copy keeps in-frame clones and lacks some. The data hold under 200,000 clones, with 80% to 90% observed a single time. The sequenced sample consisted of peripheral blood. Receptor source: a man between 60 and 75 years old with acute or convalescent COVID-19. CDR3s include the opening cysteine and the closing phenylalanine or tryptophan. D genes are given only for firm matches. The listing skips clone size in some rows; elsewhere it reads once, few, many or a size class.

-,-,TRBJ1-1,TRBV6-5,TGTGCCAGCAAAGTAAGATTGAGAGGTGAAGCTTTCTTT,CASKVRLRGEAFF
-,TRBD1,TRBJ2-4,TRBV5-1,TGCGCCAGCAGCAGCGAGACAGGGGAGAACATTCAGTACTTC,CASSSETGENIQYF
-,TRBD2,TRBJ2-5,TRBV5-1,TGCGCCAGCAGCCCGGGACTAGCGGGAGTAGAGACCCAGTACTTC,CASSPGLAGVETQYF
-,-,TRBJ1-3,TRBV5-1,TGCGCCAGCAGCTTTCAACAGGGATTGGGATCGGACACCATATATTTT,CASSFQQGLGSDTIYF
-,-,TRBJ2-5,TRBV24-1,TGTGCCACCAGTGACGCGAGACTATCCGCCCAGTACTTC,CATSDARLSAQYF
-,-,TRBJ1-2,TRBV29-1,TGCAGCGTTGAAACTGGGCGAATCGGCGAGGGCTACACCTTC,CSVETGRIGEGYTF
-,-,TRBJ2-7,TRBV27,TGTGCCAGCAGTTTCCAATGGACTTCCTACGAGCAGTACTTC,CASSFQWTSYEQYF
-,-,TRBJ2-2,TRBV5-4,TGTGCCAGCAGCTATTACCGGGCCGCGGGCACCGGGGAGCTGTTTTTT,CASSYYRAAGTGELFF
-,TRBD2,TRBJ2-7,TRBV11-2,TGTGCCAGCAGCTTAGGTGTCGGACTAGCGGGAGACAGCGAGCAGTACTTC,CASSLGVGLAGDSEQYF
-,-,TRBJ2-5,TRBV9,TGTGCCAGCAGCCCCCCTGGACAGGGAGGGGGGGAGACCCAGTACTTC,CASSPPGQGGGETQYF
-,-,TRBJ1-3,TRBV9,TGTGCCAGCAGCGCAGACAGCAGGCCCGACTCTGGAAACACCATATATTTT,CASSADSRPDSGNTIYF
-,TRBD2,TRBJ2-5,TRBV18,TGTGCCAGCTCATTCGCGGGAGGTTGGGAAGAGACCCAGTACTTC,CASSFAGGWEETQYF
-,-,TRBJ2-6,TRBV28,TGTGCCAGCAGTTTATCAGGGGACCCATCTGGGGCCAACGTCCTGACTTTC,CASSLSGDPSGANVLTF
-,-,TRBJ2-2,TRBV7-7,TGTGCCAGCAGCTTAGTGCGGAACACCGGGGAGCTGTTTTTT,CASSLVRNTGELFF
-,TRBD2,TRBJ2-3,TRBV2,TGTGCCAGCAGTATCCTAGCGGGGTCTAGCACAGATACGCAGTATTTT,CASSILAGSSTDTQYF
-,TRBD2,TRBJ2-7,TRBV5-1,TGCGCCAGCAGCTTGGGGGCCGGGACTAGCGGGACCTACGAGCAGTACTTC,CASSLGAGTSGTYEQYF
-,TRBD2,TRBJ2-7,TRBV5-1,TGCGCCAGCAGCGTTACTAGCGGGACGTCCTACGAGCAGTACTTC,CASSVTSGTSYEQYF
few,TRBD2,TRBJ2-3,TRBV5-4,TGTGCCAGCAGCTTGGCCGGGACTAGCGGGAGGGGGGGCACAGATACGCAGTATTTT,CASSLAGTSGRGGTDTQYF
-,-,TRBJ1-1,TRBV3-1/TRBV3-2,TGTGCCAGCAGCGCGGCTCAGAACACTGAAGCTTTCTTT,CASSAAQNTEAFF
-,TRBD1,TRBJ1-2,TRBV5-4,TGTGCCAGCAGCTTGTGGGACAGGACCTATGGCTACACCTTC,CASSLWDRTYGYTF
-,-,TRBJ2-2,TRBV21-1,TGTGCCAGCAGCAAATTCGTATTAGGGGGCACCGGGGAGCTGTTTTTT,CASSKFVLGGTGELFF
-,TRBD2,TRBJ2-2,TRBV6-4,TGTGCCAGCAGTCCAGGGACTAGCAGATATACCAACACCGGGGAGCTGTTTTTT,CASSPGTSRYTNTGELFF
-,-,TRBJ1-3,TRBV9,TGTGCCAGCAGCGTAGAAGGAGGGGTAACAGGAAACACCATATATTTT,CASSVEGGVTGNTIYF
-,-,TRBJ1-5,TRBV5-5,TGTGCCAGCAGCTTGGACCGGGGTAGCAATCAGCCCCAGCATTTT,CASSLDRGSNQPQHF
once,-,TRBJ2-2,TRBV13,TGTGCCAGCAGCCGCGCCCCCGGGGAGCTGTTTTTT,CASSRAPGELFF
-,TRBD2,TRBJ2-5,TRBV5-1,TGCGCCAGCAGCTCCGGGGGGGCTAACCAAGAGACCCAGTACTTC,CASSSGGANQETQYF
-,-,TRBJ2-5,TRBV4-2,TGTGCCAGCAGCCAACTCGGGGATAAGGCAGAGACCCAGTACTTC,CASSQLGDKAETQYF
-,-,TRBJ1-6,TRBV2,TGTGCCAGCGGGGCCCGCTCCCCTTATAATTCACCCCTCCACTTT,CASGARSPYNSPLHF
few,TRBD2,TRBJ2-7,TRBV10-3,TGTGCCATCACTGTGGGAGGGCTAAACGAGCAGTACTTC,CAITVGGLNEQYF
-,TRBD1,TRBJ1-2,TRBV7-9,TGTGCCAGCAGCTTTGGACAGGGGGAGGGAGGCTACACCTTC,CASSFGQGEGGYTF
-,TRBD2,TRBJ2-1,TRBV9,TGTGCCAGCAGCGTAGATCGGGGGACTAGCGGATACAATGAGCAGTTCTTC,CASSVDRGTSGYNEQFF
-,TRBD2,TRBJ2-1,TRBV2,TGTGCCAGCAGTATAGGACTAGCGGGAGTTGATGAGCAGTTCTTC,CASSIGLAGVDEQFF
-,TRBD1,TRBJ1-2,TRBV19,TGTGCCAGTCATTCGGACAGGGGCTATGGCTACACCTTC,CASHSDRGYGYTF
-,-,TRBJ2-1,TRBV18,TGTGCCAGCTCACCACCAGGGAGGAGCTCCTACAATGAGCAGTTCTTC,CASSPPGRSSYNEQFF
-,-,TRBJ2-3,TRBV3-1/TRBV3-2,TGTGCCAGCAGCCAAAGGAGAGATACGCAGTATTTT,CASSQRRDTQYF
few,TRBD1,TRBJ1-2,TRBV6-5,TGTGCCAGCAGTTCCCCGGGACAGGGGGCTTGGGGCTACACCTTC,CASSSPGQGAWGYTF
-,-,TRBJ2-1,TRBV9,TGTGCCAGCAGCGTAGCCGGGAACTCCTACAATGAGCAGTTCTTC,CASSVAGNSYNEQFF
-,TRBD1,TRBJ2-1,TRBV10-2,TGCGCCAGCAGTGTTTGGGACAGTAAGAATGAGCAGTTCTTC,CASSVWDSKNEQFF
-,-,TRBJ1-5,TRBV7-2,TGTGCCAGCAGCTTAGGGGGGCGCCCCGGCCAGCCCCAGCATTTT,CASSLGGRPGQPQHF
-,TRBD2,TRBJ2-7,TRBV5-8,TGTGCCAGCCGCCCCCGGACTAGCGGGATGGGCTACGAGCAGTACTTC,CASRPRTSGMGYEQYF
-,-,TRBJ2-1,TRBV3-1/TRBV3-2,TGTGCCAGCAGCCAAGCTAAGCTAGAGCAGTTCTTC,CASSQAKLEQFF
-,-,TRBJ1-1,TRBV7-9,TGTGCCAGCACACGCGGTAACACTGAAGCTTTCTTT,CASTRGNTEAFF
-,-,TRBJ1-5,TRBV7-3,TGTGCCAGCAGCTTAAGGGCAGGGGACGTTCAGCCCCAGCATTTT,CASSLRAGDVQPQHF
-,-,TRBJ1-1,TRBV7-8,TGTGCCAGCAGCTTCCGGACAGTAAACACTGAAGCTTTCTTT,CASSFRTVNTEAFF
-,-,TRBJ1-2,TRBV3-1/TRBV3-2,TGTGCCAGCAGCCAGCGTCCGCCCCCCGATAACTATGGCTACACCTTC,CASSQRPPPDNYGYTF
once,TRBD1,TRBJ1-5,TRBV6-5,TGTGCCACGTCCGGGACAGGGTATCAGCCCCAGCATTTT,CATSGTGYQPQHF
-,TRBD1,TRBJ2-3,TRBV13,TGTGCCAGCAGCCACAGGGGAACAGATACGCAGTATTTT,CASSHRGTDTQYF
-,-,TRBJ2-7,TRBV28,TGTGCCAGCAATCTCGGGGGACAGACCTCCTACGAGCAGTACTTC,CASNLGGQTSYEQYF
-,-,TRBJ1-2,TRBV9,TGTGCCAGCAGCGCTGGCGGCTCCTATGGCTACACCTTC,CASSAGGSYGYTF
-,-,TRBJ1-2,TRBV6-5,TGTGCCAGCAGTAAAACTCTAGCACCGAACTACACCTTC,CASSKTLAPNYTF
-,TRBD2,TRBJ2-7,TRBV9,TGTGCCAGCAGCGCACTCTCCAAGACTAGCCACGGCTACGAGCAGTACTTC,CASSALSKTSHGYEQYF
-,TRBD1,TRBJ2-7,TRBV28,TGTGCCAGCACCGGACAGGGTCGAGGTCGCGAGCAGTACTTC,CASTGQGRGREQYF
few,-,TRBJ1-2,TRBV18,TGTGCCAGCTCACGGGAGGGAGGATATGGCTACACCTTC,CASSREGGYGYTF
-,-,TRBJ1-2,TRBV18,TGTGCCAGCTCTCCGGAGGGCGGCTATGGCTACACCTTC,CASSPEGGYGYTF
-,TRBD1,TRBJ2-2,TRBV19,TGTGCCAGTAGTCACAGGGGGCAGGGCGGGGAGCTGTTTTTT,CASSHRGQGGELFF
-,TRBD2,TRBJ2-3,TRBV4-1,TGCGCCAGCAGCCCGAAGGGACTAGCGGGAGGAAGGGATACGCAGTATTTT,CASSPKGLAGGRDTQYF
-,TRBD2,TRBJ2-1,TRBV7-3,TGTGCCAGCGGCGGGGGAACAACTATTAATGAGCAGTTCTTC,CASGGGTTINEQFF
-,-,TRBJ1-1,TRBV11-1,TGTGCCAGCAGCCTGGACAGGAACACTGAAGCTTTCTTT,CASSLDRNTEAFF
-,TRBD1,TRBJ1-2,TRBV11-2,TGTGCCAGCAGCCCGCGGACAGGGGGCCGGGGCTACACCTTC,CASSPRTGGRGYTF